This entry describes one T cell receptor beta chain. Its target is unknown. Sorted-subset replicate PCR reactions were performed with approximately 180 ng DNA, corresponding to 30,000 or so T cell genomes. The protocol was immunoSEQ multiplex PCR, while the TCRdb copy is restricted to in-frame clones and leaves out a portion. Of around 2.1 million clones listed, about 94% were seen once; the top ten hold over 0.1%. This record comes from a study of shared clonotypes between healthy human individuals. The CDR3 runs 13 residues. Germline loops: CDR1 SNHLY, CDR2 FYNNEI. V shed 4 bases and J shed 0 bases, with 6 bases lying between them. Notes on the study in general: The study generally estimated greater richness for naive than memory subsets.

This sequence joins TRBV2 and TRBJ2-5; D is unresolved. The source of this sequence is a man between 18 and 29 years old in good health. Specimen: naive CD4+ T cells sorted from blood. Subset meaning: CD45RA+ positively selected. The DNA for the CDR3 is TGTGCCAGCAGTGGGGTGTACCAAGAGACCCAGTACTTC. It is translated as CASSGVYQETQYF.